The clone carrying this T cell receptor (beta chain) has at least ten counts. The data are from a study of CD8 T cells in ankylosing spondylitis. TCRdb fed the 5' RACE reads into MiXCR, producing one record per CDR3 protein. The sample records approximately 300,000 distinct CDR3 sequences, roughly 20% being singletons. This CDR3 comprises 13 residues. V dropped 3 bases and J dropped 9; count of bases not matched to a gene: 4. CDR1 DFQATT and CDR2 SNEGSKA come from the germline V gene (reference sequence). The specimen sequenced was blood, either unsorted or a sorted T cell fraction (not recorded which). The J gene is TRBJ2-1, the V gene TRBV20-1; 11 positions match TRBD2. The sequence was collected from a male donor with ankylosing spondylitis or in good health (not recorded which). The CDR3 coding sequence is TGCAGTGCTAGGACTAGCGGGAACTCTGAGCAGTTCTTC. This encodes CSARTSGNSEQFF.